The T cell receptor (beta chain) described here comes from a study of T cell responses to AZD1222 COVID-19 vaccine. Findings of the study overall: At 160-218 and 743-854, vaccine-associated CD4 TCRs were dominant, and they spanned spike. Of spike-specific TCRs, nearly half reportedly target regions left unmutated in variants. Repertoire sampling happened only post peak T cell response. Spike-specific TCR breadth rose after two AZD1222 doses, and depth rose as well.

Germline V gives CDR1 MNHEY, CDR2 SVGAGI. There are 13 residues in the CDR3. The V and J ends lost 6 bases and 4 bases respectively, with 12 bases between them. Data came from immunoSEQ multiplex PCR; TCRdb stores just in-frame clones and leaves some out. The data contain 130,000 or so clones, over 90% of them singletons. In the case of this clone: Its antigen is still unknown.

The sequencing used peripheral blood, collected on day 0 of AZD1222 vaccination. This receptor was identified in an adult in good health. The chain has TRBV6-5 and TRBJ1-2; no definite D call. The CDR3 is CASSLTSSYGYTF. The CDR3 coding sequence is TGTGCCAGCAGCTTGACCAGTAGCTATGGCTACACCTTC.